Listed below are T cell receptor beta chains from one sample, sequenced in a study of blood T cell repertoires in COVID-19. Profiled with immunoSEQ multiplex PCR; TCRdb holds only in-frame clones, not every one. The sample includes 100,000 to 140,000 clones, 89% of them seen just once. The sample was peripheral blood. These receptors were taken from a man aged 40-49 years with active or convalescent COVID-19. CDR3s include the opening cysteine and the closing phenylalanine or tryptophan. A D gene is named only where the DNA matches it firmly. Clone size is shown for a subset of rows, as once, few, many or a class of expanded clone.

TRBD2 | TRBJ2-3 | TRBV9 | - | CASSVGLAGVTDTQYF | TGTGCCAGCAGCGTAGGACTAGCGGGCGTCACAGATACGCAGTATTTT
TRBD1 | TRBJ1-2 | TRBV4-3 | - | CASSQSGGGMWYGYTF | TGCGCCAGCAGCCAATCCGGAGGGGGCATGTGGTATGGCTACACCTTC
TRBD1 | TRBJ1-5 | TRBV19 | - | CASRNRGFNHQPQHF | TGTGCCAGTAGGAACAGGGGCTTTAACCATCAGCCCCAGCATTTT
TRBD2 | TRBJ2-7 | TRBV30 | - | CAWSVGGASYEQYF | TGTGCCTGGAGTGTCGGGGGGGCTAGCTACGAGCAGTACTTC
TRBD1 | TRBJ1-1 | TRBV20-1 | - | CSSGQDTEAFF | TGCAGTTCCGGACAGGACACTGAAGCTTTCTTT
TRBD1 | TRBJ2-7 | TRBV7-2 | - | CASSLERDRGEQYF | TGTGCCAGCAGCTTAGAAAGGGACAGGGGCGAGCAGTACTTC
TRBD1 | TRBJ1-2 | TRBV27 | - | CASSYGQGYGYTF | TGTGCCAGCAGTTACGGACAGGGGTATGGCTACACCTTC
- | TRBJ2-7 | TRBV30 | - | CAWGLNGAYEQYF | TGTGCCTGGGGGCTTAACGGAGCCTACGAGCAGTACTTC
TRBD2 | TRBJ2-2 | TRBV28 | - | CASTKRSSGSEEAGELFF | TGTGCCAGCACCAAAAGGTCTAGCGGGAGCGAAGAGGCCGGGGAGCTGTTTTTT
- | TRBJ1-2 | TRBV27 | - | CASSSLGDLDYGYTF | TGTGCCAGCAGTTCCCTCGGGGATTTGGACTATGGCTACACCTTC
- | TRBJ2-7 | TRBV19 | - | CASMGGVSYEQYF | TGTGCCAGTATGGGCGGGGTTTCCTACGAGCAGTACTTC
- | TRBJ2-1 | TRBV4-1 | few | CASSPLTGRKQFF | TGCGCCAGCAGCCCTCTTACGGGAAGAAAGCAGTTCTTC
- | TRBJ2-2 | TRBV9 | - | CASRSGATNTGELFF | TGTGCCAGCAGGTCAGGGGCTACGAACACCGGGGAGCTGTTTTTT
TRBD2 | TRBJ2-1 | TRBV25-1 | - | CASSPPGTSGYNEQFF | TGTGCCAGCAGCCCTCCGGGGACTAGCGGATACAATGAGCAGTTCTTC